Following are 27 T cell receptor beta chains from one sample sequenced in a study of T cell repertoires in cytomegalovirus infection. Antigens of these TCRs are unknown. One entry per CDR3 protein, called by TCRdb with MiXCR from the reads. The data hold about 60,000 distinct CDR3 sequences, with around 20% observed a single time. This material consisted of CD8+ T cells from cultured PBMCs, taken from culture after CMV antigen stimulation. The receptors originated from a human donor in good health (CMV status not recorded). Some clones in this sample may be carry-over from other donors' samples.

V gene TRBV10-3 combines with J gene TRBJ2-5; D remains ambiguous. V was clipped by 4 bases and J by 0 bases, with 6 bases between them. The V gene's germline CDR1 is ENHRY and CDR2 SYGVKD. This CDR3 is 13 amino acids long. The CDR3 spells CAISGQYQETQYF. CDR3 nucleotide sequence: TGTGCCATCAGTGGTCAGTACCAAGAGACCCAGTACTTC.

This clonotype was counted between two and nine times. V gene TRBV7-9 combines with J gene TRBJ1-5; D not certain. Germline V gene lookup returns CDR1 SEHNR and CDR2 FQNEAQ (reference sequence). Deletions cut 1 base from V and 5 bases from J, with 9 bases between. This CDR3 comprises 14 residues. DNA for the CDR3: TGTGCCAGCAGCTTAGACACGGGCGATCAGCCCCAGCATTTT. This gives the protein CASSLDTGDQPQHF.

The chain employs TRBV7-8 and TRBJ2-1; D unclear. The CDR3 runs to 14 residues. Germline CDR1 is SGHVS and CDR2 is FQNEAQ. Trimming removed 6 bases from V and 9 bases from J, with 18 bases in between. DNA of the CDR3: TGTGCCAGCAGTCAGTTGGTGATCCTTGGTGAGCAGTTCTTC. As protein: CASSQLVILGEQFF.

This clonotype was recorded once. The chain employs TRBV6-1 and TRBJ1-1; a possible D gene is TRBD1 (5 bases). Per the germline V gene, CDR1 is MNHNS and CDR2 is SASEGT. The CDR3 contains 16 residues. V lost 10 bases and J 3 bases, leaving 24 bases between the germline ends. CDR3 DNA sequence: TGTGCCACCCAACTTCCCCCGGGACTTAGGGACACTGAAGCTTTCTTT. It is translated as CATQLPPGLRDTEAFF.

This clonotype was picked up a small number of times. The V gene is TRBV25-1, the J gene TRBJ1-2; 10 bases match TRBD1. V shed 6 bases and J 6 bases; nucleotides not matched to a gene: 7. CDR1 and CDR2 from the germline V gene are MGHDK and SYGVNS. This CDR3 region has 14 residues. The CDR3 sequence: CASRGTGARDGYTF. CDR3 bases: TGTGCCAGCAGAGGGACAGGGGCCCGTGATGGCTACACCTTC.

This clonotype was seen more than once but under ten times. The chain uses TRBV15 and TRBJ1-3, with D possibly TRBD1 on 6 matching bases. CDR3 length equals 14 residues. CDR1 is LNHNV and CDR2 is YYDKDF in the germline V gene (reference sequence). V dropped 4 bases and J dropped 3 bases, with 10 bases sitting between them. CDR3 coding DNA: TGTGCCACCAGCACAGGGGCCGTTGGAAACACCATATATTTT. This gives the protein CATSTGAVGNTIYF.

This clonotype was seen a few times. The chain carries TRBV9 and TRBJ1-6; 11 bases match TRBD1. The CDR3 runs to 17 residues. CDR1 is SGDLS, CDR2 YYNGEE, per germline. The V and J ends lost 0 bases and 3 bases, in that order; junction bases with no gene match: 2. The CDR3 sequence: CASSVDGTGGYNSPLHF. In nucleotides, the CDR3 is TGTGCCAGCAGCGTAGACGGGACAGGGGGCTATAATTCACCCCTCCACTTT.

As regards this clonotype: A much larger clone differs from this one at a single base, so this may be a read error. The rearrangement uses TRBV25-1 and TRBJ1-2; TRBD1 matches at 8 bases. The ends lost 6 bases at V and 4 bases at J; junction bases unmatched: 4. Per the germline V gene, CDR1 is MGHDK and CDR2 is SYGVNS. The CDR3 runs to 13 residues. CDR3: CASSFGQGYGYTF. CDR3 DNA: TGTGCCAGCAGCTTCGGACAGGGCTATGGCTACACCTTC.

In DNA, the CDR3 is TGCGCCAGCAGCCATCGACTAGCGGGAGTCACACCGGGGTACGAGCAGTACTTC. Encoded protein: CASSHRLAGVTPGYEQYF. V and J are TRBV4-3 and TRBJ2-7; TRBD2 agrees at 12 bases. Germline V gene lookup returns CDR1 LGHNA and CDR2 YSLEER. V shed 3 bases, J shed 4 bases, and the junction held 13 bases outside the gene matches. The CDR3 consists of 18 residues.

The rearrangement joins TRBV7-8 to TRBJ1-1; D is ambiguous. The CDR3 is 13 amino acids. The germline V and J ends were trimmed by 1 base and 7 bases, with 10 bases remaining between them. Germline CDR1 is SGHVS and CDR2 is FQNEAQ. The CDR3 here is CASSLVSRHEAFF. For the CDR3, the DNA is TGTGCCAGCAGCTTAGTATCACGGCATGAAGCTTTCTTT.

At least ten counts were recorded for this clonotype. The V and J genes are TRBV9 and TRBJ2-1; 8 bases map to TRBD2. This CDR3 is built from 17 residues. Germline lookup yields CDR1 SGDLS and CDR2 YYNGEE. The J segment lost 8 bases and the V segment lost 4 bases, leaving 17 bases of the junction unmatched. The DNA for the CDR3 is TGTGCCAGCAGCCCTAAGAGGAGCGGGGGCAGCTTTCATGAGCAGTTCTTC. Translation gives CASSPKRSGGSFHEQFF.

This clonotype has only one observation. CDR3 amino acids: CASSTRTGLAKNIQYF. The DNA of the CDR3 is TGTGCCAGCAGCACGCGGACAGGTCTGGCCAAAAACATTCAGTACTTC. The chain employs TRBV7-6 and TRBJ2-4, with 7 bases identical to TRBD1. Germline CDR1 reads SGHVS; CDR2 reads FNYEAQ. V was pared by 5 bases and J by 1 base, with 8 bases of the junction left unmatched. The CDR3 has 16 residues.

The chain joins TRBV4-3 to TRBJ2-1, with TRBD2 matching 9 bases. CDR3 length equals 19 residues. With 2 bases clipped from V and 12 bases from J, the junction kept 23 bases outside the gene matches. CDR1 and CDR2 (germline): LGHNA, YSLEER. The CDR3 is CASSQSPADSGGPTMTQFF. CDR3 nucleotides: TGCGCCAGCAGCCAATCCCCGGCGGATAGCGGGGGCCCAACAATGACGCAGTTCTTC.

V gene TRBV20-1 combines with J gene TRBJ2-7, with 9 bases lining up with TRBD2. The V gene's germline CDR1 is DFQATT and CDR2 SNEGSKA (reference sequence). The CDR3 has 17 amino acids. J lost 5 bases, V lost 1 base, and 15 bases had no gene match. The CDR3: CSARAQPGTSSTHEQYF. CDR3 DNA sequence: TGCAGTGCTAGAGCACAACCCGGGACTAGCAGCACTCACGAGCAGTACTTC.

This rearrangement joins TRBV5-4 to TRBJ2-2, with TRBD2 matching over 15 bases. The CDR3 is 18 residues long. Germline trimming cut 0 bases from V and 8 bases from J; bases unmatched to any gene: 8. Germline assignment: CDR1 SGHNT and CDR2 YYREEE (reference sequence). The CDR3 reads CASSLAGLAGGPGGELFF. CDR3 nucleotide sequence: TGTGCCAGCAGCTTGGCCGGACTAGCGGGAGGGCCAGGGGGGGAGCTGTTTTTT.

This clonotype was counted only a few times. Germline is not matched at one junction end, which may reflect a read error. This sequence joins TRBV4-1 and TRBJ2-7; no firm D call. The germline V gene encodes CDR1 MGHRA and CDR2 YSYEKL. The CDR3 has 13 amino acids. The CDR3 protein is CASSQDPQDPFVF. CDR3 coding DNA: TGCGCCAGCAGCCAAGATCCGCAGGATCCTTTTGTTTTC.

This clonotype was recorded a few times. V gene TRBV6-5 combines with J gene TRBJ1-6; D is ambiguous. V was shortened by 6 bases and J by 7 bases, with 7 bases between the two germline ends. The CDR3 length is 12 residues. The germline V gene encodes CDR1 MNHEY and CDR2 SVGAGI. CDR3 DNA: TGTGCCAGCAGGGACGTAAATTCACCCCTCCACTTT. Its protein is CASRDVNSPLHF.

This clonotype turned up a few times. This chain joins TRBV7-9 and TRBJ2-1, with a possible D match to TRBD2 (6 bases). V shed 5 bases and J shed 0 bases, with 17 bases lying between them. The CDR3 length is 17 residues. The germline gives CDR1 SEHNR, CDR2 FQNEAQ (reference sequence). CDR3 DNA: TGTGCCAGCAGCCAAGTGGGCGGGAAGAGCTCCTACAATGAGCAGTTCTTC. Amino acids: CASSQVGGKSSYNEQFF.

In its sample, this clonotype was seen many times. This chain links TRBV6-2 or TRBV6-3 with TRBJ2-7; D remains unclear. The CDR3 runs 16 residues. In germline, CDR1 is MNHEY, CDR2 SVGEGT. Trimming shortened V by 2 bases and J by 2 bases, and 16 bases separated the two germline ends. The CDR3 DNA follows: TGTGCCAGCAGTTACGAAAGACTTACTGCCACCTACGAGCAGTACTTC. It encodes CASSYERLTATYEQYF.

The chain has TRBV6-2 or TRBV6-3 and TRBJ2-7, with D hard to call. The V and J ends lost 2 bases and 0 bases respectively, with 20 bases between them. CDR1 is MNHEY, CDR2 SVGEGT, per germline. CDR3 size: 18 residues. CDR3 nucleotides: TGTGCCAGCAGTTACCTCACCGCCCGACACGGCGACTCCTACGAGCAGTACTTC. It specifies CASSYLTARHGDSYEQYF.

This clonotype was seen a few times. The chain carries TRBV6-5 and TRBJ2-7, with TRBD1 matching 8 bases. The germline V gene encodes CDR1 MNHEY and CDR2 SVGAGI. The V segment lost 0 bases and the J segment 1 base; nucleotides outside the gene matches: 2. There are 15 residues in the CDR3. DNA for the CDR3: TGTGCCAGCAGTTACTCCGGGACAGGTTCCTACGAGCAGTACTTC. Protein product: CASSYSGTGSYEQYF.

On this clonotype itself: This may be a read error: a much more frequent sequence differs by one nucleotide. V usage is TRBV6-2 or TRBV6-3 and J usage is TRBJ2-1; D may be TRBD1 or TRBD2 (5 bases each). This CDR3 is built from 13 residues. The V gene's germline CDR1 is MNHEY and CDR2 SVGEGT. The CDR3 spells CARSRGDGDEQFF. The CDR3 DNA follows: TGTGCCCGCAGTCGAGGGGACGGGGATGAGCAGTTCTTC.

This clonotype was found a few times. The chain uses TRBV7-6 and TRBJ2-7; 9 bases line up with TRBD1. The germline CDR1 and CDR2 sequences are SGHVS and FNYEAQ. This CDR3 contains 12 residues. V lost 5 bases, J lost 6 bases, and 2 bases stayed unmatched. The CDR3 sequence is CASSPGQGEQYF. CDR3 DNA sequence: TGTGCCAGCAGCCCGGGACAGGGCGAGCAGTACTTC. Combining the CDR3 with reference TRBV7-6 and TRBJ2-7 gives the whole variable domain GAGVSQSPRYKVTKRGQDVALRCDPISGHVSLYWYRQALGQGPEFLTYFNYEAQQDKSGLPNDRFSAERPEGSISTLTIQRTEQRDSAMYRCASSPGQGEQYFGPGTRLTVT.

This chain joins TRBV7-3 and TRBJ2-1; perhaps TRBD2 as D (7 bases). Germline V gives CDR1 SGHTA, CDR2 FQGTGA. The CDR3 is 17 amino acids. Trimming left V 5 bases short and J 4 bases short, with 21 bases between. In DNA form, the CDR3 reads TGTGCCAGCAGCCCTAGGGGGATAGCGGGTGGATACAATGAGCAGTTCTTC. Translating gives CASSPRGIAGGYNEQFF.

The rearrangement uses TRBV7-8 and TRBJ2-7; no definite D call. Germline values: CDR1 SGHVS, CDR2 FQNEAQ. The V end lost 2 bases, the J end lost 5 bases, and 10 bases lay between the germline ends. The CDR3 consists of 13 residues. The CDR3 loop reads CASSLNPSDEQYF. The DNA of the CDR3 is TGTGCCAGCAGCTTAAACCCCTCGGACGAGCAGTACTTC.

The chain joins TRBV7-9 to TRBJ2-7; D uncertain. V was cut by 4 bases and J by 2 bases, with 12 bases left in between. Germline CDR1 SEHNR, CDR2 FQNEAQ (reference sequence). The CDR3 extends over 14 amino acids. CDR3 loop: CASSSRTITYEQYF. Here the CDR3 DNA reads TGTGCCAGCAGCTCACGGACGATCACCTACGAGCAGTACTTC.

The chain combines TRBV4-3 with TRBJ2-1, with TRBD2 matching over 7 bases. The CDR3 is made up of 14 amino acids. Germline CDR1 and CDR2: LGHNA and YSLEER. J lost 3 bases, V lost 2 bases, and 1 base had no gene match. This CDR3 is CASSQWTSYNEQFF. The CDR3 nucleotides are TGCGCCAGCAGCCAATGGACTAGCTACAATGAGCAGTTCTTC.